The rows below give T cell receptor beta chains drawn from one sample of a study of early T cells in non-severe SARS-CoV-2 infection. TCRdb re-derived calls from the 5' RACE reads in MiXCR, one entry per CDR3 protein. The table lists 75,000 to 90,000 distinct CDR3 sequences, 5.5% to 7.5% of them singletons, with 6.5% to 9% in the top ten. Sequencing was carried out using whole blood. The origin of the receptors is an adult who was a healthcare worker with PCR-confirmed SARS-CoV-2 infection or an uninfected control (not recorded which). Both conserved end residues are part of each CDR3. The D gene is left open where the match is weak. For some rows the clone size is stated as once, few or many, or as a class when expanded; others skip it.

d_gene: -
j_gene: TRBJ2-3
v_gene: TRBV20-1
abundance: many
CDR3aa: CSARVLGLSGSDTQYF
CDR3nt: TGCAGTGCTAGAGTTCTGGGGCTGTCAGGGTCAGATACGCAGTATTTT

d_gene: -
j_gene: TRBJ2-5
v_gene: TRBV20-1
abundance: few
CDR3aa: CSATPGSIQETQYF
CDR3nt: TGCAGTGCCACCCCGGGCTCCATCCAAGAGACCCAGTACTTC

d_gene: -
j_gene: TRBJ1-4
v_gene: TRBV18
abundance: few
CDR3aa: CASSPRRSNEKLFF
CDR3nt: TGTGCCAGCTCACCCAGACGGTCTAATGAAAAACTGTTTTTT

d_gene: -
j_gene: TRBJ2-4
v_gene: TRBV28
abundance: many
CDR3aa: CATSKGMLAKNIQYF
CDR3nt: TGTGCCACCTCTAAGGGGATGCTAGCCAAAAACATTCAGTACTTC

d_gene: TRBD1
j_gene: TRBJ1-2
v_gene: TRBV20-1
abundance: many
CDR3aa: CSAGQGDLHYGYTF
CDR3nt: TGCAGTGCCGGACAGGGGGACCTCCACTATGGCTACACCTTC

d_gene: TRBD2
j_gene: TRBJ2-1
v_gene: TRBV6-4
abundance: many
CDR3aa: CASSTSGSNEQFF
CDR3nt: TGTGCCAGCAGTACTAGCGGGAGCAATGAGCAGTTCTTC

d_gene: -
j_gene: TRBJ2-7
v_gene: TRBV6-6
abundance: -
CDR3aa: CATRTGGNEQYF
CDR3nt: TGTGCCACCCGGACGGGCGGCAACGAGCAGTACTTC

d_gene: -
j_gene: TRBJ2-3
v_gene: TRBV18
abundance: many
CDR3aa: CASSPSRGQNTDTQYF
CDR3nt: TGTGCCAGCTCACCGAGTCGCGGACAGAACACAGATACGCAGTATTTT

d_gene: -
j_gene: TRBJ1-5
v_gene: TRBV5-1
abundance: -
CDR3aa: CASSREGGRNQPQHF
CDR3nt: TGCGCCAGCAGCCGGGAGGGAGGTCGCAATCAGCCCCAGCATTTT

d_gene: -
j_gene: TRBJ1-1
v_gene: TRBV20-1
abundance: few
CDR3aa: CSAWERGTEAFF
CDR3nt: TGCAGTGCCTGGGAAAGAGGAACTGAAGCTTTCTTT

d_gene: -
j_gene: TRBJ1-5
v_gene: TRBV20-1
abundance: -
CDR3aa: CSARDRQDYQPQHF
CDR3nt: TGCAGTGCTAGAGATAGACAGGATTATCAGCCCCAGCATTTT

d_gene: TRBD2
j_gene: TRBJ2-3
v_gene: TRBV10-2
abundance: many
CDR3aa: CASNPSGGRKDTQYF
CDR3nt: TGCGCCAGCAACCCTAGCGGGGGGAGGAAAGATACGCAGTATTTT

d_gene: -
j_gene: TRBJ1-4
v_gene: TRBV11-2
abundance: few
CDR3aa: CASSNPGTANEKLFF
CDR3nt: TGTGCCAGCAGCAACCCCGGGACCGCGAATGAAAAACTGTTTTTT

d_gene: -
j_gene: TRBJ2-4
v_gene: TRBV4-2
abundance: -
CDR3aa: CVSSQDLTVGLGIQYF
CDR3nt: TGTGTCAGCAGCCAAGATCTCACCGTTGGCCTTGGCATTCAGTACTTC

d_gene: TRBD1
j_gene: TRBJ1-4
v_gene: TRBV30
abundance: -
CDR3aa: CAWSAGTADNEKLFF
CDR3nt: TGTGCCTGGAGCGCCGGGACAGCGGATAATGAAAAACTGTTTTTT

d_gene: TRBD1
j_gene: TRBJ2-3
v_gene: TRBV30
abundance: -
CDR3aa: CAWSVDRGRDTQYF
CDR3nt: TGTGCCTGGAGTGTGGACAGGGGGCGAGATACGCAGTATTTT

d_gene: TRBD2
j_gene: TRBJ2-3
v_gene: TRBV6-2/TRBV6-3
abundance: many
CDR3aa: CASIRSGSGIDTQYF
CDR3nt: TGTGCCAGCATCCGTAGCGGGAGTGGGATAGATACGCAGTATTTT

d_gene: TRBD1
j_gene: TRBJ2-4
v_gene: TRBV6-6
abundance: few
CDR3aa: CASSDGQGSMTKNIQYF
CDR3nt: TGTGCCAGCAGTGACGGACAGGGTAGTATGACCAAAAACATTCAGTACTTC

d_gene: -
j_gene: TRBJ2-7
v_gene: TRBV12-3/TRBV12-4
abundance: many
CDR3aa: CASSLAGSREQYF
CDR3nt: TGTGCCAGCAGTTTAGCCGGGTCGAGAGAGCAGTACTTC

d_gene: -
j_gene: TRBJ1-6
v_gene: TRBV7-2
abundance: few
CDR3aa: CASSLALDRLSPLHF
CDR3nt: TGTGCCAGCAGCTTAGCGCTTGACAGGCTATCACCCCTCCACTTT

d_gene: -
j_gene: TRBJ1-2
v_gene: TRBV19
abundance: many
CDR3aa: CASSRGNYGYTF
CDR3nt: TGTGCCAGTAGTAGGGGTAACTATGGCTACACCTTC

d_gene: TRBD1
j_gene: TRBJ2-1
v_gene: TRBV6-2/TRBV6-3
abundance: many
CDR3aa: CASSYWGQGSDEQFF
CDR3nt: TGTGCCAGCAGTTACTGGGGACAGGGATCTGATGAGCAGTTCTTC

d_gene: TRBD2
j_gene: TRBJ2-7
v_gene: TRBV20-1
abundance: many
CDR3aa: CSARDPAGGYEQYF
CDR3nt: TGCAGTGCTAGAGATCCAGCGGGAGGGTACGAGCAGTACTTC

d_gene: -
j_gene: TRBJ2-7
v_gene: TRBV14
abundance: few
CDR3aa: CASSQVRGNEQYF
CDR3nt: TGTGCCAGCAGCCAAGTTCGAGGGAATGAGCAGTACTTC

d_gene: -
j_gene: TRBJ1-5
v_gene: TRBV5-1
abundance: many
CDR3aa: CASSWTGGDQPQHF
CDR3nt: TGCGCCAGCAGCTGGACGGGTGGGGATCAGCCCCAGCATTTT

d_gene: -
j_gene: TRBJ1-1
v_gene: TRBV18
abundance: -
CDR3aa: CASSSDRNTEAFF
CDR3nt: TGTGCCAGCTCATCGGACAGGAACACTGAAGCTTTCTTT

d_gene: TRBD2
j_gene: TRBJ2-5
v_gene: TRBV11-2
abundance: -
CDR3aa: CASSSGGLQETQYF
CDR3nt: TGTGCCAGCAGCTCCGGGGGACTACAAGAGACCCAGTACTTC

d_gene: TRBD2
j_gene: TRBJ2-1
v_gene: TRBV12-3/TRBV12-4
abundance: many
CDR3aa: CASNPSGASYNEQFF
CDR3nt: TGTGCCAGCAATCCTAGCGGGGCGTCCTACAATGAGCAGTTCTTC

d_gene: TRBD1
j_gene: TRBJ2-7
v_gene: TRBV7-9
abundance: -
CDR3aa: CASSLTGGEEF
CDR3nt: TGTGCCAGCAGCTTGACAGGGGGTGAGGAATTC

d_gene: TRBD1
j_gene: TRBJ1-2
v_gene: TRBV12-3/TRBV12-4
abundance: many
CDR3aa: CASSLTRQGRPLF
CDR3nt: TGTGCCAGCAGTTTAACAAGACAGGGCCGGCCGCTCTTC

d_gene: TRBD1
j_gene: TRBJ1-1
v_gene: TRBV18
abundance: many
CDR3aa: CASSPREGALGNTEAFF
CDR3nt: TGTGCCAGCTCACCACGGGAGGGGGCTCTTGGGAACACTGAAGCTTTCTTT

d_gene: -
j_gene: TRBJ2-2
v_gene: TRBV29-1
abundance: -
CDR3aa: CSVKRHPGGELFF
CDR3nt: TGCAGCGTTAAGAGACACCCCGGTGGGGAGCTGTTTTTT

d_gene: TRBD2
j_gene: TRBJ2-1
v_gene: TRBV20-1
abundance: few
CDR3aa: CSARDPRGLAGGGGYNEQFF
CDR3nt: TGCAGTGCTAGAGATCCTCGGGGACTAGCGGGAGGAGGGGGCTACAATGAGCAGTTCTTC

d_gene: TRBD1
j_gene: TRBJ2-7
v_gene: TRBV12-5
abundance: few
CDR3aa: CASGTRDSGSYEQYF
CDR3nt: TGTGCTAGTGGGACCCGGGACAGTGGCTCCTACGAGCAGTACTTC

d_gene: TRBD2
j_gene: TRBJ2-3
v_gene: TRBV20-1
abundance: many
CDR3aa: CSAVKLAGVADTQYF
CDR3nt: TGCAGTGCTGTGAAACTAGCGGGAGTAGCAGATACGCAGTATTTT

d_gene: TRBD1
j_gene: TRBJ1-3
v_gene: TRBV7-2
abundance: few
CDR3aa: CASSPRSQGAGNTIYF
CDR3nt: TGTGCCAGCAGCCCTCGGTCACAGGGGGCTGGAAACACCATATATTTT

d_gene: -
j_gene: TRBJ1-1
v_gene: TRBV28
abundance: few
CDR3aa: CASGTANTEAFF
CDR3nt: TGTGCCAGCGGTACGGCGAACACTGAAGCTTTCTTT

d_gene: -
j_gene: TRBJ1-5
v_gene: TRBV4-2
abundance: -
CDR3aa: CASSQEHAWGNQPQHF
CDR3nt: TGTGCCAGCAGCCAAGAACACGCCTGGGGCAATCAGCCCCAGCATTTT

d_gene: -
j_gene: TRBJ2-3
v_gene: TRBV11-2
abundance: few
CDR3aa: CASSFSRRGGPADTQYF
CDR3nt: TGTGCCAGCAGCTTCAGTAGGCGTGGAGGGCCGGCAGATACGCAGTATTTT

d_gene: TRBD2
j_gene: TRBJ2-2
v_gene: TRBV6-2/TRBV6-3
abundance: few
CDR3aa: CASSYAGAGELFF
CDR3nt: TGTGCCAGCAGTTACGCGGGGGCCGGGGAGCTGTTTTTT

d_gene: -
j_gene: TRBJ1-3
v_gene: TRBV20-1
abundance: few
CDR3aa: CSASGFSGNTMYF
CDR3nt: TGCAGTGCTAGTGGGTTCTCTGGAAACACCATGTATTTT